The source of this T cell receptor (beta chain) is a study of blood T cell repertoires in COVID-19. Study-level background: Researchers got acute and convalescent COVID-19 samples from the United States, Italy and Spain. T cells, B-cell-depleted T cells, or PBMCs provided the cDNA or gDNA that served as material.

Under the authors' procedure: For nucleated cells, counts were estimated from reference gene primer amplification. The table came from immunoSEQ multiplex PCR; TCRdb's copy has only in-frame clones and leaves some out. V and J calls and clone size are those listed in that table; D and trimming were worked out from the DNA. The profile shows 250,000 to 300,000 clones, roughly 85% of them singletons. The CDR3 contains 17 residues. V lost 3 bases to trimming and J lost 2 bases, with 21 bases between them. Germline V CDR1 and CDR2: DFQATT, SNEGSKA (reference sequence). Input material: peripheral blood. This receptor was identified in a man aged 45-65 years with active or convalescent COVID-19. This chain uses TRBV20-1 with TRBJ2-3; possible D gene TRBD1, 6 bases. CDR3 region: CSASGTTLPGATDTQYF. CDR3 sequence (DNA): TGCAGTGCTAGTGGTACGACCCTCCCAGGGGCCACAGATACGCAGTATTTT.